Each of the 8 T cell receptor beta chains below was sequenced from the same sample in a study of somatic mutations in cytotoxic T cells in rheumatoid arthritis. Profiled with immunoSEQ multiplex PCR; TCRdb holds only in-frame clones, not every one. Seen here are about 19,000 clones, roughly nine tenths observed once, and the top ten hold roughly 14%. The sequencing input was CD8+ T cells sorted from blood. The receptors come from a man in his forties in good health.

V gene TRBV4-3 combines with J gene TRBJ2-7, with D perhaps TRBD1 or TRBD2 (6 bases each). Trimming pared 0 bases from V and 1 base from J, leaving 13 bases between. Germline values: CDR1 LGHNA, CDR2 YSLEER. CDR3 length: 16 residues. The CDR3 region is CASSQDRGTTSYEQYF. CDR3 in DNA: TGCGCCAGCAGCCAAGATCGGGGGACAACATCCTACGAGCAGTACTTC.

The rearrangement links TRBV13 to TRBJ2-7; 8 nucleotides align to TRBD2. Per the germline V gene, CDR1 is PRHDT and CDR2 is FYEKMQ (reference sequence). V shed 4 bases, J shed 0 bases, and the junction held 8 bases outside the gene matches. This CDR3 has 16 amino acids. The CDR3 loop reads CASSYPTSEDSYEQYF. CDR3 DNA sequence: TGTGCCAGCAGCTACCCGACTAGCGAAGACTCCTACGAGCAGTACTTC.

The chain joins TRBV28 to TRBJ2-7; a weak D match, TRBD1 (6 bases). This CDR3 has 14 residues. Germline lookup yields CDR1 MDHEN and CDR2 SYDVKM. V was trimmed by 8 bases and J by 5 bases, leaving 19 bases between them. The CDR3 spells CASGPPTGLHEQYF. DNA for the CDR3: TGTGCCAGCGGACCCCCGACAGGTCTCCACGAGCAGTACTTC.

This clone was observed once. The V gene is TRBV9, the J gene TRBJ2-3, with D possibly called TRBD1 or TRBD2 (7 bases each). Trimming cost V 5 bases and J 7 bases, with 20 bases left between them. Germline V gene data show CDR1 as SGDLS and CDR2 as YYNGEE. The CDR3 runs 15 residues. The DNA for the CDR3 is TGTGCCAGCAGTGGGAGGGGGCCTGATTTGTATACGCAGTATTTT. Protein product: CASSGRGPDLYTQYF.

The V call is TRBV18, the J call TRBJ2-7; 8 bases map to TRBD1. The CDR3 is 13 amino acids. Germline trimming cut 5 bases from V and 2 bases from J; bases unmatched to any gene: 2. Germline values: CDR1 KGHSH, CDR2 LQKENI. The CDR3 sequence is CASSWTGPYEQYF. CDR3 bases: TGTGCCAGCTCATGGACAGGGCCCTACGAGCAGTACTTC.

CDR3 in DNA: TGTGCCAGCAGACCGACTAGCCTTATCACCGGGGAGCTGTTTTTT. Its protein product is CASRPTSLITGELFF. The V and J genes are TRBV7-6 and TRBJ2-2; 7 bases align to TRBD2. The CDR3 is 15 amino acids. Germline trimming cut 6 bases from V and 4 bases from J; bases unmatched to any gene: 8. In germline, CDR1 is SGHVS, CDR2 FNYEAQ.

This clone was picked up one time. This rearrangement joins TRBV7-9 to TRBJ1-2; TRBD1 matches 8 bases. This CDR3 is 16 amino acids long. J lost 6 bases, V lost 1 base, and 10 bases had no gene match. Germline V gives CDR1 SEHNR, CDR2 FQNEAQ (reference sequence). The CDR3 DNA follows: TGTGCCAGCAGCTTAGTGGGGACAGGCGAGGGGGATGGCTACACCTTC. Translation gives CASSLVGTGEGDGYTF.

The chain is built from TRBV13 and TRBJ2-4; D possibly corresponds to TRBD2 (5 bases). The CDR3 runs 13 residues. Trimming took 5 bases from V and 8 from J, leaving 13 bases between them. CDR1 PRHDT and CDR2 FYEKMQ come from the germline V gene (reference sequence). The DNA for the CDR3 is TGTGCCAGCAGCGAGGGCCGAGGAGACATTCAGTACTTC. Its protein is CASSEGRGDIQYF. The full variable domain, in which reference TRBV13 and TRBJ2-4 provide the parts outside the CDR3, is AAGVIQSPRHLIKEKRETATLKCYPIPRHDTVYWYQQGPGQDPQFLISFYEKMQSDKGSIPDRFSAQQFSDYHSELNMSSLELGDSALYFCASSEGRGDIQYFGAGTRLSVL.